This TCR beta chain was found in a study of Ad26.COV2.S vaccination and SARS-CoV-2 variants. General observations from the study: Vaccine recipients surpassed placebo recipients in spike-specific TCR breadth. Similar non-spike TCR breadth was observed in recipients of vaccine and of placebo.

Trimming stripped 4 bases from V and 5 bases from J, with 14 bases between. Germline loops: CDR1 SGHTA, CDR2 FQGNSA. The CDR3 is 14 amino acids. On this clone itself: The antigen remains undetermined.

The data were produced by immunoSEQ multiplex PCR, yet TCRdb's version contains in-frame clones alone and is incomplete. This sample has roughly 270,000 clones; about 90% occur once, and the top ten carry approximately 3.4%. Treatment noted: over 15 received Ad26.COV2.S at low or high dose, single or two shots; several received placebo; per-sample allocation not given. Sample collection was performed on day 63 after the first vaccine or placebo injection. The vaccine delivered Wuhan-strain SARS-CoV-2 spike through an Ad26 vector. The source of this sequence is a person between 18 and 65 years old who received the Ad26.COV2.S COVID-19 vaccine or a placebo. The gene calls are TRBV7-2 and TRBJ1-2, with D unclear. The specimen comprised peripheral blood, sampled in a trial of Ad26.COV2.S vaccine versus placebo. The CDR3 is CASSSLNPAYGYTF. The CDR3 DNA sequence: TGTGCCAGCAGCTCACTAAACCCCGCATATGGCTACACCTTC.